What follows are 17 T cell receptor beta chains derived from one specimen sequenced in a study of CD8 T cells in ankylosing spondylitis (dated 2017 in TCRdb). The library relied on 5' RACE. The listed sequencing device is Illumina HiSeq 2500. The public reads were quality trimmed at Q25 with fastp and then assembled into clones with MiXCR by TCRdb, keeping productive beta chains. All rows with the same CDR3 protein become a single entry with the most common DNA and genes. The sample data list approximately 200,000 distinct CDR3 sequences, and 9.5% to 15% of these were observed just once. The ten largest clones add up to approximately 15% of the sample. The sequenced sample was blood, either unsorted or a sorted T cell fraction (not recorded which). All receptors come from a male donor with ankylosing spondylitis or in good health (not recorded which).

The chain combines TRBV15 with TRBJ2-6; D gene unclear. Germline V gene data show CDR1 as LNHNV and CDR2 as YYDKDF (reference sequence). Trimming stripped 1 base from V and 0 bases from J, with 7 bases between. The CDR3 extends over 16 amino acids. CDR3 in DNA: TGTGCCACCAGCAGAGTACGGACCTCTGGGGCCAACGTCCTGACTTTC. It is translated as CATSRVRTSGANVLTF.

This clonotype was found a few times. The rearrangement links TRBV12-3 or TRBV12-4 to TRBJ2-1; 11 nucleotides line up with TRBD2. The trim removed 7 bases at V and 4 bases at J, leaving 9 bases unmatched. This CDR3 has 16 amino acids. Here the CDR3 DNA reads TGTGCCAGCACCAAAACGGGACTAGCGGTATACAATGAGCAGTTCTTC. This translates into CASTKTGLAVYNEQFF.

The CDR3 bases are TGTGCCAGCGCCATGGGGACAGGGGGTGACGAGCAGTACTTC. Translation gives CASAMGTGGDEQYF. The chain recombines TRBV27 with TRBJ2-7; 11 bases are shared with TRBD1. Germline CDR1 reads MNHEY; CDR2 reads SMNVEV (reference sequence). J gave up 5 bases and V 8 bases, and 8 bases lay outside the gene matches. The CDR3 runs to 14 residues.

This clonotype has a handful of counts. The J gene is TRBJ2-3, the V gene TRBV12-3 or TRBV12-4; 7 bases align to TRBD2. The CDR3 runs 14 residues. Germline trimming cut 8 bases from V and 6 bases from J; bases unmatched to any gene: 11. In DNA, the CDR3 is TGTGCCAGCGGGAGGGCACCCGCCTGGGATACGCAGTATTTT. This encodes CASGRAPAWDTQYF.

This sequence joins TRBV2 and TRBJ2-7; D possibly corresponds to TRBD1 (5 bases). Per the germline V gene, CDR1 is SNHLY and CDR2 is FYNNEI. V lost 9 bases to trimming and J lost 2 bases, with 14 bases between them. The length of the CDR3 is 13 residues. The CDR3 here is CASKGPIPYEQYF. The CDR3 region has the DNA TGTGCCAGTAAGGGGCCGATCCCCTACGAGCAGTACTTC.

The chain is built from TRBV5-1 and TRBJ2-7; no clear D gene. Per germline, CDR1 SGHRS and CDR2 YFSETQ. V was trimmed by 0 bases and J by 2 bases, leaving 9 bases between them. The CDR3 is 14 amino acids. CDR3 in amino acids: CASSLGAAAYEQYF. The CDR3 DNA follows: TGCGCCAGCAGCTTGGGGGCTGCCGCCTACGAGCAGTACTTC.

The rearrangement joins TRBV11-2 to TRBJ2-1, with no clear D. This CDR3 contains 15 residues. The V gene's germline CDR1 is SGHAT and CDR2 FQNNGV. The V end lost 0 bases, the J end lost 4 bases, and 10 bases lay between the germline ends. CDR3 sequence (DNA): TGTGCCAGCAGCTTAGATCCGGACGGGTACAATGAGCAGTTCTTC. Protein sequence: CASSLDPDGYNEQFF.

V gene TRBV7-9 combines with J gene TRBJ1-1; D remains unclear. CDR1 and CDR2 from the germline V gene are SEHNR and FQNEAQ (reference sequence). This CDR3 spans 15 amino acids. Trimming cost V 1 base and J 3 bases, with 12 bases left between them. Written as DNA, the CDR3 is TGTGCCAGCAGCTTAGTACTTGGCAGGCACACTGAAGCTTTCTTT. Amino acid sequence: CASSLVLGRHTEAFF.

A few counts support this clonotype. V and J are TRBV29-1 and TRBJ2-5; 8 bases align to TRBD1. Germline CDR1 SQVTM, CDR2 ANQGSEA. This CDR3 is built from 14 residues. Germline trimming cut 4 bases from V and 5 bases from J; bases unmatched to any gene: 9. The CDR3 sequence: CSVVLGRGRETQYF. CDR3 in DNA: TGCAGCGTTGTTTTAGGCAGGGGGCGTGAGACCCAGTACTTC.

This clonotype turned up a few times. The genes are TRBV6-5 and TRBJ2-3; 8 bases are a match to TRBD1. Germline values: CDR1 MNHEY, CDR2 SVGAGI. V shed 2 bases, J shed 0 bases, and the junction held 7 bases outside the gene matches. The CDR3 length is 17 residues. CDR3 region: CASSYPQDRDSTDTQYF. Written as DNA, the CDR3 is TGTGCCAGCAGTTACCCCCAGGACAGGGACAGCACAGATACGCAGTATTTT.

This clonotype appeared a few times. The rearrangement links TRBV7-9 to TRBJ1-4; no firm D call. Germline V CDR1 and CDR2: SEHNR, FQNEAQ (reference sequence). The CDR3 has 16 residues. The V and J ends lost 3 bases and 0 bases respectively, with 11 bases between them. CDR3 sequence reads: CASSFTYWATNEKLFF. CDR3 sequence (DNA): TGTGCCAGCAGCTTCACATATTGGGCAACTAATGAAAAACTGTTTTTT.

This chain's CDR3 is CASSPVAYEQYF. CDR3 in DNA: TGTGCCAGCAGCCCGGTGGCCTACGAGCAGTACTTC. The V gene is TRBV12-3 or TRBV12-4, the J gene TRBJ2-7; D remains unclear. V was trimmed by 6 bases and J by 2 bases, leaving 8 bases between them. The CDR3 consists of 12 residues.

This clonotype was counted between two and nine times. J is TRBJ2-7 and V is TRBV29-1; D possibly corresponds to TRBD2 (5 bases). The V gene's germline CDR1 is SQVTM and CDR2 ANQGSEA. V lost 4 bases and J lost 2, with 15 bases in between. The CDR3 is made up of 14 amino acids. The CDR3, as DNA: TGCAGCGTTGCGGGGATGAGGGAACCCTACGAGCAGTACTTC. It specifies CSVAGMREPYEQYF.

This clonotype was counted between two and nine times. The gene calls are TRBV7-8 and TRBJ2-1; D is possibly TRBD1 (6 bases). V lost 4 bases, J lost 8 bases, and 18 bases lay in between. This CDR3 has 15 amino acids. Germline V gives CDR1 SGHVS, CDR2 FQNEAQ. The CDR3 DNA sequence: TGTGCCAGCAGCTCAACAGGGAGTAGTGCCGATGAGCAGTTCTTC. This codes for CASSSTGSSADEQFF. Drawing the rest from reference TRBV7-8 and TRBJ2-1, the complete variable domain is GAGVSQSPRYKVAKRGQDVALRCDPISGHVSLFWYQQALGQGPEFLTYFQNEAQLDKSGLPSDRFFAERPEGSVSTLKIQRTQQEDSAVYLCASSSTGSSADEQFFGPGTRLTVL.

The V gene is TRBV4-1, the J gene TRBJ2-7; 10 bases agree with TRBD2. Germline V gene sequence: CDR1 MGHRA, CDR2 YSYEKL. Trimming removed 4 bases from V and 1 base from J; junction bases left unmatched: 4. The CDR3 extends over 15 amino acids. The CDR3 nucleotides are TGCGCCAGCAGCCTGAGGACTAGCGGATCCTACGAGCAGTACTTC. This encodes CASSLRTSGSYEQYF.

There are many counts of this clonotype. The chain links TRBV12-3 or TRBV12-4 to TRBJ1-1; unclear D gene. Between the trimmed V and J ends, which lost 7 bases and 1 base, there was a span of 16 bases. This CDR3 contains 15 residues. CDR3 in DNA: TGTGCCAGCACCTTGGTAGGGTATGGGAACACTGAAGCTTTCTTT. Translated: CASTLVGYGNTEAFF.

J is TRBJ1-5 and V is TRBV19, with a weak D call TRBD1 (5 bases). Per the germline V gene, CDR1 is LNHDA and CDR2 is SQIVND (reference sequence). Trimming took 7 bases from V and 5 from J, leaving 18 bases between them. This CDR3 is built from 15 residues. The CDR3 region is CASTYTGDLYQPQHF. The CDR3 coding sequence is TGTGCCAGTACCTATACGGGGGATCTGTATCAGCCCCAGCATTTT.